This is a list of T cell receptor beta chains from one sample in a study of early T cells in non-severe SARS-CoV-2 infection. TCRdb re-called the 5' RACE reads with MiXCR, one entry per CDR3 protein. The data contain about 21,000 distinct CDR3 sequences, less than 7.5% of them singletons. This sample comprised whole blood, obtained at baseline. These receptors were taken from an adult who was a healthcare worker with PCR-confirmed SARS-CoV-2 infection or an uninfected control (not recorded which). The CDR3 runs from the conserved cysteine through the conserved F or W. The D gene is left open where the match is weak. Part of the rows lack a size; the others show once, few, many or a class for expanded clones.

TRBJ2-2,many,TRBV6-5,NA,CASSYGGPNTGELFF,TGTGCCAGCAGTTACGGCGGGCCCAACACCGGGGAGCTGTTTTTT
TRBJ2-1,few,TRBV12-3/TRBV12-4,NA,CASSLAGPTGAGEQFF,TGTGCCAGCAGTTTAGCGGGTCCTACGGGGGCGGGAGAGCAGTTCTTC
TRBJ1-2,NA,TRBV2,NA,CASTEETYGYTF,TGTGCCAGCACGGAGGAGACCTATGGCTACACCTTC
TRBJ2-5,many,TRBV20-1,TRBD2,CSAPPGGYQETQYF,TGCAGTGCCCCCCCCGGGGGGTACCAAGAGACCCAGTACTTC
TRBJ2-3,few,TRBV7-8,TRBD2,CASSLVAGASTDTQYF,TGTGCCAGCAGCTTGGTAGCGGGGGCTAGCACAGATACGCAGTATTTT
TRBJ2-7,many,TRBV12-3/TRBV12-4,NA,CASSLYTYEQYF,TGTGCCAGCAGTCTCTACACGTACGAGCAGTACTTC
TRBJ2-7,NA,TRBV7-8,TRBD1,CASTLGGRAYEQYF,TGTGCCAGCACCCTAGGGGGCCGGGCCTACGAGCAGTACTTC
TRBJ1-2,many,TRBV6-1,NA,CASSERENYGYTF,TGTGCCAGCAGTGAACGGGAGAACTATGGCTACACCTTC
TRBJ2-7,many,TRBV27,NA,CASSFSLPYEQYF,TGTGCCAGCAGTTTCAGCCTACCCTACGAGCAGTACTTC
TRBJ2-3,NA,TRBV6-5,NA,CASSYRGSGDTQYF,TGTGCCAGCAGTTACAGGGGTAGTGGGGATACGCAGTATTTT
TRBJ2-1,NA,TRBV7-9,NA,CASSKTGAHDEQFF,TGTGCCAGCAGTAAGACTGGGGCACACGATGAGCAGTTCTTC
TRBJ2-1,NA,TRBV7-9,NA,CASSLEALDEQFF,TGTGCCAGCAGCTTAGAGGCACTCGATGAGCAGTTCTTC
TRBJ1-1,many,TRBV20-1,NA,CSASVRASEAFF,TGCAGTGCTAGTGTACGGGCCTCTGAAGCTTTCTTT
TRBJ1-5,many,TRBV10-2,TRBD1,CASRATGQGQPQHF,TGCGCCAGCAGAGCGACAGGGCAGGGTCAGCCCCAGCATTTT
TRBJ2-3,many,TRBV6-2/TRBV6-3,TRBD2,CASRLAGVTDTQYF,TGTGCCAGCAGGCTAGCGGGGGTCACAGATACGCAGTATTTT
TRBJ2-7,many,TRBV7-2,NA,CASSLDAGGRPYEQYF,TGTGCCAGCAGCTTAGATGCTGGGGGACGGCCCTACGAGCAGTACTTC
TRBJ1-2,NA,TRBV12-3/TRBV12-4,NA,CASSSEPRQNGYTF,TGTGCCAGCAGTTCCGAGCCTAGACAGAATGGCTACACCTTC
TRBJ1-1,NA,TRBV5-4,NA,CASSLRGPNTQAFF,TGTGCCAGCAGCTTGCGCGGGCCGAACACTCAAGCTTTCTTT
TRBJ2-6,many,TRBV27,NA,CASSPRGHTSGANVLTF,TGTGCCAGCAGTCCAAGGGGACATACCTCTGGGGCCAACGTCCTGACTTTC
TRBJ1-6,many,TRBV18,NA,CASSPQPGDSPLHF,TGTGCCAGCTCACCGCAGCCGGGGGATTCACCCCTCCACTTT
TRBJ2-7,many,TRBV29-1,NA,CSVGGGSYEQYF,TGCAGCGTTGGTGGAGGCTCCTACGAGCAGTACTTC
TRBJ2-7,many,TRBV27,TRBD1,CASRPGTGSYEQYF,TGTGCCAGCAGGCCCGGGACAGGGTCCTACGAGCAGTACTTC
TRBJ1-1,few,TRBV6-2/TRBV6-3,NA,CASSYSTFAEAFF,TGTGCCAGCAGTTACTCGACTTTCGCTGAAGCTTTCTTT
TRBJ2-4,NA,TRBV7-6,TRBD1,CASSLYPRTGMREAKNIQYF,TGTGCCAGCAGCTTATACCCCAGGACAGGGATGAGGGAGGCCAAAAACATTCAGTACTTC
TRBJ2-7,NA,TRBV5-5,NA,CASSSFGHSYEQYF,TGTGCCAGCAGCTCTTTCGGCCACTCCTACGAGCAGTACTTC
TRBJ1-5,NA,TRBV6-5,TRBD1,CASRGQGTEQPQHF,TGTGCCAGCAGGGGACAGGGGACGGAACAGCCCCAGCATTTT
TRBJ2-3,NA,TRBV3-1,TRBD2,CASSQGGGGGARDTQYF,TGTGCCAGCAGCCAAGGAGGTGGCGGGGGGGCACGAGATACGCAGTATTTT